This T cell receptor (beta chain) stems from a study of brain T cells in children with intractable seizures. The CDR3 is 15 residues long. Germline trimming cut 5 bases from V and 1 base from J; bases unmatched to any gene: 4. CDR1 and CDR2 from the germline V gene are PRHDT and FYEKMQ (reference sequence). Sequencing used immunoSEQ multiplex PCR; TCRdb keeps in-frame clones, though not all of them. The sample yields 300,000 to 400,000 clones, about 93% seen once. The time point: blood from clinic visit 5 months post-surgery; TSC patient then seizure free. Surgery cases with the highest brain T cell transcript signatures were chosen for sequencing.

This sequence joins TRBV13 and TRBJ2-1, with TRBD1 matching over 8 bases. The receptor's source is a boy younger than two with tuberous sclerosis and intractable seizures. The specimen was peripheral blood, collected roughly 5 months after surgery. CDR3 coding DNA: TGTGCCAGCAGCGACAGGGGCAGGTCCTACAATGAGCAGTTCTTC. It translates to CASSDRGRSYNEQFF.